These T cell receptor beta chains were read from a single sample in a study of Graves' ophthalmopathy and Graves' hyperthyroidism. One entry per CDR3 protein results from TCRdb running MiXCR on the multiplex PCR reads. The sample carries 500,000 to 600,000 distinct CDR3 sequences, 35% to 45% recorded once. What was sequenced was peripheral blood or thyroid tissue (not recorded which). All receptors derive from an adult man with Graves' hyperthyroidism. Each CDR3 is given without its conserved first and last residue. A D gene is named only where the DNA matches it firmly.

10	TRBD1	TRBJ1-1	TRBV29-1	SLTGFGTEAF
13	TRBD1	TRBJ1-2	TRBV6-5	ASSQRDRPSYGYT
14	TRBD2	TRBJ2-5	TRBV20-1	SARKAGAPYQETQY
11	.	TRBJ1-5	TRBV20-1	SARTDSNQPQH
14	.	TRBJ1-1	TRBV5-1	ASSSPGGVMNTEAF
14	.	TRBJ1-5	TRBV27	ASSSLQGLRNQPQH
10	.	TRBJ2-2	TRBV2	ASVTNTGELF
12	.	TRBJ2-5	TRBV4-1	ASSQGGNQETQY
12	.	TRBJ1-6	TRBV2	ASSESSFNSPLH
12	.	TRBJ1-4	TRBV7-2	ASSFSRGGEKLF
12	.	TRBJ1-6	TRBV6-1	ASVAGREGSPLH
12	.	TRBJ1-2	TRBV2	ASSEEVRGHGYT
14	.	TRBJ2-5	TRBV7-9	ASSPRWGLDQETQY
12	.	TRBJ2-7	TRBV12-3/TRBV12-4	ASSSVGGINEQY
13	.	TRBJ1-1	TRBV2	ASREGLAGDTEAF
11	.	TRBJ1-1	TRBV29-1	SARTAMNTEAF
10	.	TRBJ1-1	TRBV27	ASSFYTGEAF
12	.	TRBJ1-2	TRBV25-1	ASSGGTPNYGYT
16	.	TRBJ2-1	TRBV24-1	ATSDWAPGRSSYNEQF
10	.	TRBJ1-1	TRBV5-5	ASRSGDTEAF
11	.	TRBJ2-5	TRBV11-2	ASSWGTQETQY
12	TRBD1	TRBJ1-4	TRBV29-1	SAAGTGLNEKLF
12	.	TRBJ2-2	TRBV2	ASSGRKPSGELF
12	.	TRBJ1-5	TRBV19	ASSIWGSNQPQH
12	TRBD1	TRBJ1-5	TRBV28	ASSPTGEDQPQH
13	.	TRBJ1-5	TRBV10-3	AISAGRSSNQPQH
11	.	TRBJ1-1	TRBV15	ATSRVGTTEAF
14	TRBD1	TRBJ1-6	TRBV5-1	ASSGPGQGRNSPLH
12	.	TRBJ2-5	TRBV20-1	SASSGWYQETQY
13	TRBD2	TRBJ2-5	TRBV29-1	SVERGLAGWETQY
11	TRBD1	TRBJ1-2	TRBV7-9	ASSGGTGSGYT
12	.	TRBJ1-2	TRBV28	ASSYPLANYGYT
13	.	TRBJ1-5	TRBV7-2	ASSFRTSDRGAQH
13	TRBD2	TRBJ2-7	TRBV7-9	ASSASGRGVYEQY
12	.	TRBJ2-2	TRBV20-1	SARNNGEAGELF
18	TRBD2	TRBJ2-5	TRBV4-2	ASSQDRRLAGVGYQETQY
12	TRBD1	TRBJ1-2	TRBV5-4	ASSSDRGLDGYT
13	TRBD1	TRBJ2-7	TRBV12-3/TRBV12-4	ASSLYTGQGWEQY
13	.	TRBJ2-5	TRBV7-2	ASSLFRSGGETQY
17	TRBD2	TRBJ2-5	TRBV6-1	ASSEAWASGSLYQETQY
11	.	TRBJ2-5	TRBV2	ASRWTLAETQY
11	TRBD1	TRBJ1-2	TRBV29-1	SVAQGASYGYT
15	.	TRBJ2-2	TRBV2	ASSDRGQAIYTGELF
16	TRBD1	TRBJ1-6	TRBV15	ATSRTPGGSSYNSPLH
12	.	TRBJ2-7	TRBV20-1	SARTMAGSYEQY
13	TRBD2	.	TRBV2	ASRPTSGDNNEQF
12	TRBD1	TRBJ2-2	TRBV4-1	ASSSGQYTGELF
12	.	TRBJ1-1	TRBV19	ASSMTSWGTQAF
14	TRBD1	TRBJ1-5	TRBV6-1	ASSERQGGHHQPQH
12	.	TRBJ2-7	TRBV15	ATSRPSSRGEQY
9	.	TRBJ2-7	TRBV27	ASRGGSEQY
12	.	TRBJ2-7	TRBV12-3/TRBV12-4	ASRKGGGIYEQY
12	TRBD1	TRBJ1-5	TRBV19	ASSIGTGGGPQH
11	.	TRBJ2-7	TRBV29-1	SVLVTEDYEQY
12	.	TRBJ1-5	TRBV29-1	SGVSGSSNQPQH
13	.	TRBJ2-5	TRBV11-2	ATTDGAGEEETQY
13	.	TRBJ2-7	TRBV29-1	SVAGSAGEIYEQY
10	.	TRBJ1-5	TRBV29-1	SVRAGDQPQH
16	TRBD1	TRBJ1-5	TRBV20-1	SARVTDRGGVGNQPQH
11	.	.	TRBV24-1	ATRAGESNEQF